The 16 T cell receptor beta chains below were found in one sample sequenced in a study of T cell repertoires in cytomegalovirus infection. Their specific antigens are unknown. Via MiXCR, TCRdb re-called the reads, giving one row per CDR3 protein. Among about 920,000 distinct CDR3 sequences listed, approximately 31% were seen once. The specimen was cultured CD8+ T cells from PBMCs, collected from culture after CMV antigen stimulation. The source of these receptors is a human donor in good health (CMV status not recorded). Some clones in this sample may be carry-over from other donors' samples.

This clonotype was counted ten times or more. V is TRBV12-3 or TRBV12-4 and J is TRBJ2-3; D gene uncertain. The CDR3 covers 15 residues. V lost 7 bases and J 2 bases, leaving 16 bases between the germline ends. The CDR3 DNA reads TGTGCCAGCACCCCGCAGGCTCTGTTCACAGATACGCAGTATTTT. Amino acid sequence: CASTPQALFTDTQYF.

V and J are TRBV5-6 and TRBJ2-1, with a possible D match to TRBD1 (6 bases). The germline gives CDR1 SGHDT, CDR2 YYEEEE. The V end lost 2 bases, the J end lost 1 base, and 16 bases lay between the germline ends. The CDR3 has 17 residues. The CDR3, as DNA: TGTGCCAGCAGCTTCCGTGTCCGGACAGATTCCTACAATGAGCAGTTCTTC. It specifies CASSFRVRTDSYNEQFF.

There are a few counts of this clonotype. The CDR3 nucleotides read TGTGCCAGCAGCCCCCTCGGGGTCAGGGGAACGTTCGAAGCTTTCTTT. As protein: CASSPLGVRGTFEAFF. The V gene is TRBV7-8, the J gene TRBJ1-1; maybe TRBD1 (6 bases). Per germline, CDR1 SGHVS and CDR2 FQNEAQ. V was clipped by 5 bases and J by 8 bases, with 24 bases between them. This CDR3 contains 16 residues. The full variable domain, its missing parts supplied by reference TRBV7-8 and TRBJ1-1, is GAGVSQSPRYKVAKRGQDVALRCDPISGHVSLFWYQQALGQGPEFLTYFQNEAQLDKSGLPSDRFFAERPEGSVSTLKIQRTQQEDSAVYLCASSPLGVRGTFEAFFGQGTRLTVV.

The J gene is TRBJ1-1, the V gene TRBV19, with D possibly TRBD1 on 5 matching bases. Germline V gene sequence: CDR1 LNHDA, CDR2 SQIVND (reference sequence). The CDR3 covers 13 residues. The V end lost 6 bases, the J end lost 5 bases, and 13 bases lay between the germline ends. The CDR3 is CASSRRQSTEAFF. CDR3 in DNA: TGTGCCAGTAGCAGAAGACAGTCTACTGAAGCTTTCTTT.

This clonotype has a handful of counts. The rearrangement uses TRBV7-3 and TRBJ2-4; D gene uncertain. The CDR3 extends over 13 amino acids. Germline V gives CDR1 SGHTA, CDR2 FQGTGA. Trimming shortened V by 5 bases and J by 5 bases, and 10 bases separated the two germline ends. CDR3 residues: CASSAPPQNIQYF. Written as DNA, the CDR3 is TGTGCCAGCAGCGCCCCCCCCCAAAACATTCAGTACTTC.

The genes are TRBV7-9 and TRBJ1-3; D remains ambiguous. In germline, CDR1 is SEHNR, CDR2 FQNEAQ (reference sequence). This CDR3 region has 15 residues. V gave up 6 bases and J gave up 2 bases, with 14 bases separating them. As DNA, the CDR3 is TGTGCCAGCAGAGACGGACGCCATACTGGAAACACCATATATTTT. Its translation: CASRDGRHTGNTIYF.

This clonotype was detected a few times. V and J are TRBV6-2 or TRBV6-3 and TRBJ1-5; 8 positions match TRBD1. Per the germline V gene, CDR1 is MNHEY and CDR2 is SVGEGT. The CDR3 loop spans 16 amino acids. The trim removed 6 bases at V and 4 bases at J, leaving 11 bases unmatched. CDR3 coding DNA: TGTGCCAGCAGCCCGACAGGGGCCGGGGGGAATCAGCCCCAGCATTTT. It encodes CASSPTGAGGNQPQHF.

The rearrangement joins TRBV6-1 to TRBJ2-5, with D unresolved. In germline, CDR1 is MNHNS, CDR2 SASEGT. The CDR3 sequence is 12 residues long. Trimming shortened V by 11 bases and J by 4 bases, and 14 bases separated the two germline ends. The CDR3 loop is CALGKGLETQYF. The CDR3 nucleotides are TGTGCCCTGGGGAAGGGATTAGAGACCCAGTACTTC.

This clonotype has only a few counts. The gene calls are TRBV12-3 or TRBV12-4 and TRBJ2-1, with TRBD2 identical over 13 bases. After removal of 5 bases from V and 4 bases from J, the junction contained 8 bases not matched to a gene. This CDR3 comprises 17 residues. The CDR3, as DNA: TGTGCCAGCAGTCCGCGGACTAGCGGGGGTAAATACAATGAGCAGTTCTTC. It encodes CASSPRTSGGKYNEQFF.

This clonotype counts as medium-sized (0.01 to 0.1%). The chain couples TRBV7-8 to TRBJ1-4; TRBD1 agrees at 10 bases. Losses at the gene ends were 7 bases for V and 2 bases for J; bases not matched to a gene: 10. The CDR3 sequence is 17 residues long. CDR1 is SGHVS and CDR2 is FQNEAQ in the germline V gene. DNA of the CDR3: TGTGCCAGCACCCCGGGGGGACAGGGGATGACTAATGAAAAACTGTTTTTT. The encoded protein is CASTPGGQGMTNEKLFF.

This clonotype was seen many times. The chain is built from TRBV7-8 and TRBJ1-2; D call uncertain. The CDR3 contains 13 residues. The germline CDR1 and CDR2 sequences are SGHVS and FQNEAQ. V dropped 5 bases and J dropped 4 bases, with 11 bases sitting between them. The CDR3 nucleotides are TGTGCCAGCAGCGGTGCTAGCCTCTATGGCTACACCTTC. As protein: CASSGASLYGYTF.

In the case of this clonotype: Sequence at one end of the junction differs from germline and may be a read error. This rearrangement joins TRBV4-3 to TRBJ2-1; D possibly corresponds to TRBD2 (5 bases). The CDR3 extends over 18 amino acids. The germline V gene has CDR1 LGHNA and CDR2 YSLEER. CDR3 sequence (DNA): TGCGCCAGCAGCCAGGACTCTCTCGGAACTCAGCTCGGGGATGAGCTGTTCTTC. Encoded protein: CASSQDSLGTQLGDELFF.

In its sample, this clonotype was seen many times. Possible read error: a much larger clone is one base away. The CDR3 DNA sequence: TGTGCCAGCAGCGTAGCCGGGGAGCTGTTTTTT. It is translated as CASSVAGELFF. The rearrangement links TRBV7-6 to TRBJ2-2; D call uncertain. The CDR3 covers 11 residues. Looked up from germline, CDR1 is SGHVS and CDR2 is FNYEAQ.

Concerning this clonotype itself: A much larger clone differs by one base, so this may be a read error. The gene calls are TRBV7-6 and TRBJ1-1; 8 nucleotides match TRBD1. Germline assignment: CDR1 SGHVS and CDR2 FNYEAQ. The CDR3 extends over 13 amino acids. CDR3 in amino acids: CVSSSRGRTEAFF. DNA of the CDR3: TGTGTCAGCAGCTCCAGGGGGCGTACTGAAGCTTTCTTT. The whole variable domain, remainder taken from reference TRBV7-6 and TRBJ1-1, is GAGVSQSPRYKVTKRGQDVALRCDPISGHVSLYWYRQALGQGPEFLTYFNYEAQQDKSGLPNDRFSAERPEGSISTLTIQRTEQRDSAMYRCVSSSRGRTEAFFGQGTRLTVV.

This CDR3 reads CASSQGQNTDTQYF. In DNA, the CDR3 is TGCGCCAGCAGCCAAGGACAGAACACAGATACGCAGTATTTT. The rearrangement joins TRBV4-3 to TRBJ2-3, with a weak D call TRBD1 (5 bases). Germline V gene lookup returns CDR1 LGHNA and CDR2 YSLEER. The CDR3 is 14 residues long. V lost 1 base to trimming and J lost 2 bases, with 7 bases between them.

This clonotype was seen only a few times. The gene calls are TRBV2 and TRBJ2-5, with TRBD2 matching 10 bases. After removal of 1 base from V and 2 bases from J, the junction contained 4 bases not matched to a gene. The CDR3 totals 16 residues. Germline V gives CDR1 SNHLY, CDR2 FYNNEI. Here the CDR3 reads CASSEGSGGGQETQYF. The CDR3 bases are TGTGCCAGCAGTGAAGGAAGCGGGGGGGGACAAGAGACCCAGTACTTC. Filled out from reference TRBV2 and TRBJ2-5, the complete variable domain reads EPEVTQTPSHQVTQMGQEVILRCVPISNHLYFYWYRQILGQKVEFLVSFYNNEISEKSEIFDDQFSVERPDGSNFTLKIRSTKLEDSAMYFCASSEGSGGGQETQYFGPGTRLLVL.